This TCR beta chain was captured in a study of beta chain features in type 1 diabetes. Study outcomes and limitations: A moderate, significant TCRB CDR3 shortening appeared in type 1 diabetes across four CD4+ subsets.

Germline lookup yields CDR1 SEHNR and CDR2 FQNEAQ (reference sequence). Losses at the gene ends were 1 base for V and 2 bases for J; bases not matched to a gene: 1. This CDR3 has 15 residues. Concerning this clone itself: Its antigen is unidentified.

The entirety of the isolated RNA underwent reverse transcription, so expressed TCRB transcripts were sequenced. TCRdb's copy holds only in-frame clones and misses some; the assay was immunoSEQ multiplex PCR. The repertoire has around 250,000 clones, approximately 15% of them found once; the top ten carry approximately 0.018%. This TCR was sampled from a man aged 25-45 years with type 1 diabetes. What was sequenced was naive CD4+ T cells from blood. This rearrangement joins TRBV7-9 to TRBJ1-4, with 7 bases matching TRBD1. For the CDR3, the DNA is TGTGCCAGCAGCTTAGTGGGACAGACTAATGAAAAACTGTTTTTT. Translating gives CASSLVGQTNEKLFF.